The T cell receptor (beta chain) under discussion was sequenced for a study of shared clonotypes between healthy human individuals. Study-wide findings and caveats: The diversity represented, both genetic and in exposure history, was limited by few donors. An anticipated effect of sequencing depth on clonotype sharing among donors was recognized.

This clone was seen a few times. No antigen is known for it. Unsorted PBMC samples were amplified in replicate PCRs containing roughly 290 ng DNA, tens of thousands of T cell genomes. Produced via immunoSEQ multiplex PCR; TCRdb's table is partial and in-frame only. This table holds about 470,000 clones, 75% to 85% found once. The CDR3 runs 14 residues. Germline assignment: CDR1 MNHEY and CDR2 SMNVEV (reference sequence). V was trimmed by 7 bases and J by 8 bases, leaving 20 bases between them. Sequencing was performed on PBMCs. The chain employs TRBV27 and TRBJ1-2; maybe TRBD1 (6 bases). The origin of this receptor is a middle-aged woman in good health. Some clones in this sample may be carry-over from other donors' samples. CDR3 loop: CASTPNWGAQGYTF. CDR3 nucleotide sequence: TGTGCCAGCACCCCAAACTGGGGGGCTCAGGGCTACACCTTC.